This TCR beta chain came from a study of T cell responses to AZD1222 COVID-19 vaccine. Regarding the study as a whole: Baseline serology detected seropositivity in only a handful of AZD1222 recipients. Donors skewed white British and female; clonal diversity was possibly underestimated.

The table came from immunoSEQ multiplex PCR; TCRdb's copy has only in-frame clones and leaves some out. The repertoire has roughly 180,000 clones, about 93% of them found once; the top ten carry approximately 0.58%. Germline V gene data show CDR1 as LNHNV and CDR2 as YYDKDF (reference sequence). Trimming pared 5 bases from V and 4 bases from J, leaving 11 bases between. The CDR3 has 13 amino acids. Note on this clone: What it recognizes is unknown.

The V gene is TRBV15, the J gene TRBJ1-2; D is unclear. The receptor was derived from an adult in good health. The material sequenced was peripheral blood, taken on day 0 of AZD1222 vaccination. The CDR3 region is CATSLAPTYGYTF. DNA of the CDR3: TGTGCCACCAGCCTCGCACCCACCTATGGCTACACCTTC.